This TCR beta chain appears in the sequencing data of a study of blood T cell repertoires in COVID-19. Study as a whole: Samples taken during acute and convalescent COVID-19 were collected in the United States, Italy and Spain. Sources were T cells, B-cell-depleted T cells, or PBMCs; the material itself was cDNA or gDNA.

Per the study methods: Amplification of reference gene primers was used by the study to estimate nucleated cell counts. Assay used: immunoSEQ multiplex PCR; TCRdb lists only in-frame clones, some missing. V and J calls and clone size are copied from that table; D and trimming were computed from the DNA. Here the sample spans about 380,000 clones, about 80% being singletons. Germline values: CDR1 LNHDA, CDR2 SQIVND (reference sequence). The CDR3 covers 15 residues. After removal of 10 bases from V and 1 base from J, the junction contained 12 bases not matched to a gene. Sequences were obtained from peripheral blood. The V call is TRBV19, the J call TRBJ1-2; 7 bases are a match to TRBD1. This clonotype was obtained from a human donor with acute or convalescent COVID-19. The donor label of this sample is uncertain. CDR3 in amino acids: CATTITGAINYGYTF. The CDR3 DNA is TGTGCCACCACTATTACAGGGGCCATTAACTATGGCTACACCTTC.